Shown below are 13 T cell receptor beta chains from a single sample sequenced in a study of CD8 T cells in ankylosing spondylitis. Study-wide points: What appeared characteristic of ankylosing spondylitis blood was a TCR beta motif of fewer than ten highly homologous variants.

TCRdb called the 5' RACE reads again in MiXCR, with one record for every CDR3 protein. The table has under 550,000 distinct CDR3 sequences, roughly a quarter seen once. Their antigen targets remain unknown. Material: blood, either unsorted or a sorted T cell fraction (not recorded which). The receptors shown here come from a male donor with ankylosing spondylitis.

This clonotype has only a few counts. The genes are TRBV28 and TRBJ2-1; 9 bases fit TRBD2. The CDR3 is 15 amino acids. V was clipped by 2 bases and J by 8 bases; unmatched bases: 7. CDR1 and CDR2 from the germline V gene are MDHEN and SYDVKM. In DNA form, the CDR3 reads TGTGCCAGCAGTTTAATTGCTAGCGGGATCTATGAGCAGTTCTTC. This gives the protein CASSLIASGIYEQFF.

This clonotype was seen more than once but under ten times. V and J are TRBV20-1 and TRBJ2-1; TRBD1 aligns across 12 bases. The length of the CDR3 is 13 residues. Germline V gene data show CDR1 as DFQATT and CDR2 as SNEGSKA (reference sequence). V trimming: 4 bases; J trimming: 8 bases; junction bases outside the gene matches: 3. CDR3 region: CSAMGQGADEQFF. CDR3 coding DNA: TGCAGTGCTATGGGACAGGGGGCGGATGAGCAGTTCTTC.

This clonotype was detected ten times or more. The chain employs TRBV7-9 and TRBJ2-1; D not resolved. The ends were cut back, 5 bases at V and 4 bases at J, with 6 bases in the middle. The CDR3 is 12 amino acids. From germline, CDR1 is SEHNR and CDR2 FQNEAQ (reference sequence). CDR3 region: CASSPAYNEQFF. CDR3 coding DNA: TGTGCCAGCAGCCCAGCTTACAATGAGCAGTTCTTC. Supplemented by reference TRBV7-9 and TRBJ2-1, the full variable domain reads DTGVSQNPRHKITKRGQNVTFRCDPISEHNRLYWYRQTLGQGPEFLTYFQNEAQLEKSRLLSDRFSAERPKGSFSTLEIQRTEQGDSAMYLCASSPAYNEQFFGPGTRLTVL.

The chain couples TRBV20-1 to TRBJ1-2; tentatively, D is TRBD1 (5 bases). Germline V gene data show CDR1 as DFQATT and CDR2 as SNEGSKA (reference sequence). The CDR3 runs 13 residues. The germline V and J ends were trimmed by 5 bases and 6 bases, with 16 bases remaining between them. DNA for the CDR3: TGCAGTGCTCGGGGGAGAGGCGATGATGGCTACACCTTC. This translates into CSARGRGDDGYTF.

This clonotype was observed a handful of times. The chain combines TRBV3-1 with TRBJ2-1; 7 bases match TRBD1. The V and J ends lost 0 bases and 15 bases, in that order; junction bases with no gene match: 11. The CDR3 covers 14 residues. Germline V gene sequence: CDR1 LGHDT, CDR2 YNNKEL (reference sequence). CDR3 nucleotide sequence: TGTGCCAGCAGCCAAGATCCCACAGGGGCGACGGTGTTCTTC. Amino acids: CASSQDPTGATVFF.

This chain links TRBV12-3 or TRBV12-4 with TRBJ1-1, with D perhaps TRBD1 (6 bases). The ends were cut back, 3 bases at V and 7 bases at J, with 15 bases in the middle. This CDR3 has 14 amino acids. The CDR3 is CASSLDSGRNEAFF. CDR3 sequence (DNA): TGTGCCAGCAGTTTGGACAGTGGGCGGAATGAAGCTTTCTTT.

This clonotype was picked up many times. This chain joins TRBV12-3 or TRBV12-4 and TRBJ2-5, with 16 bases aligning to TRBD2. The CDR3 covers 17 residues. With V trimmed by 6 bases and J by 4 bases, 8 bases remained unmatched. CDR3 loop: CASSLGLAGGPVETQYF. The CDR3 DNA reads TGTGCCAGCAGCCTGGGACTAGCGGGAGGGCCGGTAGAGACCCAGTACTTC.

J is TRBJ2-3 and V is TRBV20-1, with D possibly matching TRBD2 (6 bases). The CDR3 runs to 15 residues. The germline CDR1 and CDR2 sequences are DFQATT and SNEGSKA (reference sequence). Trimming left V 5 bases short and J 1 base short, with 16 bases between. CDR3 residues: CSAPDLSGRTDTQYF. Written as DNA, the CDR3 is TGCAGTGCTCCAGATCTAAGCGGGCGCACAGATACGCAGTATTTT.

The table lists this clonotype with many counts. The V gene is TRBV2, the J gene TRBJ2-7; TRBD2 matches at 12 bases. J lost 0 bases, V lost 4 bases, and 4 bases had no gene match. CDR3 size: 16 residues. Looked up from germline, CDR1 is SNHLY and CDR2 is FYNNEI. CDR3 DNA sequence: TGTGCCAGCAGTGCCCTGACTAGCGGGAGCTCCTACGAGCAGTACTTC. Protein: CASSALTSGSSYEQYF.

The chain carries TRBV20-1 and TRBJ1-5; a possible D gene is TRBD1 (6 bases). The CDR3 sequence is 17 residues long. V lost 6 bases, J lost 5 bases, and 26 bases lay in between. In germline, CDR1 is DFQATT, CDR2 SNEGSKA (reference sequence). The chain's CDR3 is CSAPLVGGAGADQPQHF. The CDR3 nucleotides are TGCAGTGCCCCCTTGGTTGGGGGCGCAGGGGCAGATCAGCCCCAGCATTTT.

This chain links TRBV20-1 with TRBJ1-2; 8 bases are a match to TRBD1. Germline V gives CDR1 DFQATT, CDR2 SNEGSKA (reference sequence). CDR3 length: 14 amino acids. With V trimmed by 6 bases and J by 5 bases, 11 bases remained unmatched. The CDR3 loop is CSAPPTGTGYGYTF. DNA of the CDR3: TGCAGTGCCCCACCAACCGGGACAGGATATGGCTACACCTTC.

This clonotype appeared many times. The chain is built from TRBV5-1 and TRBJ2-2; D unclear. The length of the CDR3 is 15 residues. The V end was cut by 0 bases, the J end by 0 bases, with 6 bases between. Germline values: CDR1 SGHRS, CDR2 YFSETQ. CDR3 bases: TGCGCCAGCAGCTTGGACCCGACGAACACCGGGGAGCTGTTTTTT. Amino acids: CASSLDPTNTGELFF.

The J gene is TRBJ1-4, the V gene TRBV18; 7 bases agree with TRBD1. CDR1 is KGHSH and CDR2 is LQKENI in the germline V gene. Losses at the gene ends were 3 bases for V and 5 bases for J; bases not matched to a gene: 6. This CDR3 spans 15 amino acids. The CDR3 DNA is TGTGCCAGCTCACCGGACAGGAACAGGAATGAAAAACTGTTTTTT. Encoded protein: CASSPDRNRNEKLFF.